One sample yielded the 18 T cell receptor beta chains listed below, sequenced in a study of T-cell memory formation after mild COVID-19. TCRdb ran MiXCR on the 5' RACE reads and lists one entry per CDR3 protein. The data hold a few hundred thousand distinct CDR3 sequences, with roughly an eighth observed a single time. Sequencing used PBMCs or a T cell subset sorted from them (not recorded which). These TCRs come from a man between 18 and 35 years old who had mild COVID-19 (a few samples of this study predate the infection). Cell type and time point are not known.

The chain has TRBV2 and TRBJ2-5; no clear D. In germline, CDR1 is SNHLY, CDR2 FYNNEI. The CDR3 contains 13 residues. Trimming removed 7 bases at V and 7 bases at J, with 16 bases between. The CDR3 DNA sequence: TGTGCCAGCACCGGCGGTCCCTCAGGGACCCAGTACTTC. It encodes CASTGGPSGTQYF.

The V gene is TRBV29-1, the J gene TRBJ1-1; possible D gene TRBD1, 5 bases. This CDR3 has 17 amino acids. In germline, CDR1 is SQVTM, CDR2 ANQGSEA. The germline V and J ends were trimmed by 0 bases and 1 base, with 18 bases remaining between them. The CDR3 nucleotides read TGCAGCGTTGAAGATCGGACGGGGCGCAAGAGGAACACTGAAGCTTTCTTT. It yields the protein CSVEDRTGRKRNTEAFF.

A few counts support this clonotype. This chain uses TRBV24-1 with TRBJ2-1, with D tentatively TRBD1 (5 bases). V was clipped by 2 bases and J by 3 bases, with 10 bases between them. This CDR3 region has 15 residues. Germline V gene sequence: CDR1 KGHDR, CDR2 SFDVKD. This chain's CDR3 is CATSDYQDSYNEQFF. CDR3 nucleotides: TGTGCCACCAGTGATTACCAAGACAGCTACAATGAGCAGTTCTTC.

This clonotype was observed many times. V is TRBV7-8 and J is TRBJ2-5; the match to TRBD2 covers 10 bases. Germline V gives CDR1 SGHVS, CDR2 FQNEAQ. The CDR3 contains 19 residues. Trimming cost V 1 base and J 1 base; bases outside gene matches: 12. The CDR3 nucleotides are TGTGCCAGCAGCTTAGGGCTTAGCGGGGGGTATATCCTCCAAGAGACCCAGTACTTC. The encoded protein is CASSLGLSGGYILQETQYF.

This clonotype was counted between two and nine times. The CDR3 DNA follows: TGTGCCAGTAGTCGTAAAGCCGCCGGGACTAGCGGGGGGCCAGGGACCTACGAGCAGTACGTC. It codes for CASSRKAAGTSGGPGTYEQYV. This chain joins TRBV19 and TRBJ2-7; 15 bases agree with TRBD2. CDR1 and CDR2 from the germline V gene are LNHDA and SQIVND (reference sequence). Unmatched junction bases numbered 19, after V lost 5 bases and J lost 2 bases. The CDR3 runs to 21 residues.

This clonotype was counted many times. The J gene is TRBJ1-1, the V gene TRBV5-1; 7 bases agree with TRBD1. Germline V gene data show CDR1 as SGHRS and CDR2 as YFSETQ. V was clipped by 4 bases and J by 0 bases; unmatched bases: 6. The CDR3 sequence is 15 residues long. DNA of the CDR3: TGCGCCAGCAGCCGCGCAGGGGGTATGAACACTGAAGCTTTCTTT. It codes for CASSRAGGMNTEAFF.

This clonotype showed up just a few times. This sequence joins TRBV5-1 and TRBJ1-1; 7 positions agree with TRBD1. V shed 1 base, J shed 3 bases, and the junction held 6 bases outside the gene matches. Germline-derived CDR1 and CDR2 are SGHRS and YFSETQ. This CDR3 is 15 amino acids long. The CDR3 DNA sequence: TGCGCCAGCAGCTTGACGGGACAGAGGGACACTGAAGCTTTCTTT. This encodes CASSLTGQRDTEAFF.

V and J are TRBV9 and TRBJ2-1; 7 bases line up with TRBD2. Looked up from germline, CDR1 is SGDLS and CDR2 is YYNGEE. The CDR3 loop spans 15 amino acids. V lost 3 bases to trimming and J lost 0 bases; unmatched junction nucleotides: 3. The DNA for the CDR3 is TGTGCCAGCAGCGAATGGACTAGCTCCTACAATGAGCAGTTCTTC. It encodes CASSEWTSSYNEQFF.

This clonotype was seen a handful of times. The rearrangement links TRBV4-3 to TRBJ1-4; the D is unclear. The germline CDR1 and CDR2 sequences are LGHNA and YSLEER. V was pared by 3 bases and J by 6 bases, with 14 bases between. CDR3 size: 15 residues. In DNA form, the CDR3 reads TGCGCCAGCAGCCAGAATCCTGGGAATCATGAAAAACTGTTTTTT. Translation: CASSQNPGNHEKLFF.

This chain uses TRBV24-1 with TRBJ2-3; 10 bases are shared with TRBD2. With 7 bases clipped from V and 2 bases from J, the junction kept 5 bases outside the gene matches. The CDR3 totals 15 residues. Germline V gives CDR1 KGHDR, CDR2 SFDVKD. DNA of the CDR3: TGTGCCACCAGAGATAGCGGGGGGCCCACAGATACGCAGTATTTT. Translation: CATRDSGGPTDTQYF.

The chain uses TRBV7-2 and TRBJ1-5, with D unresolved. The CDR3 runs 14 residues. V lost 4 bases to trimming and J lost 7 bases, with 14 bases between them. Germline V gene sequence: CDR1 SGHTA, CDR2 FQGNSA. CDR3 residues: CASSSPDGRQPQHF. The CDR3 region has the DNA TGTGCCAGCAGCTCCCCGGATGGCCGCCAGCCCCAGCATTTT.

This chain uses TRBV7-2 with TRBJ2-1; TRBD1 agrees at 12 bases. V dropped 5 bases and J dropped 8; count of bases not matched to a gene: 7. Looked up from germline, CDR1 is SGHTA and CDR2 is FQGNSA. The CDR3 is 15 amino acids. CDR3 sequence (DNA): TGTGCCAGCAGCGAACCGGGACAGGGGGCGGATGAGCAGTTCTTC. Translated, it gives CASSEPGQGADEQFF.

V is TRBV11-1 and J is TRBJ2-5; D may be TRBD2 (6 bases). Germline CDR1 SGHAT, CDR2 FQDESV (reference sequence). The CDR3 loop spans 14 amino acids. Trimming left V 8 bases short and J 3 bases short, with 16 bases between. The CDR3 coding sequence is TGTGCCAGCCGACGGGGGAGTAGCAAAGAGACCCAGTACTTC. This gives the protein CASRRGSSKETQYF.

This clonotype was detected only a few times. The J gene is TRBJ2-7, the V gene TRBV29-1, with D hard to call. Trimming cost V 3 bases and J 4 bases, with 13 bases left between them. This CDR3 is 13 amino acids long. Germline V gives CDR1 SQVTM, CDR2 ANQGSEA. The CDR3 DNA reads TGCAGCGTTGAGGGCGGTGGTAGGTACGAGCAGTACTTC. Residues: CSVEGGGRYEQYF.

This clonotype was detected many times. The V call is TRBV7-9, the J call TRBJ1-5; 8 bases are a match to TRBD1. Trimming removed 3 bases from V and 3 bases from J; junction bases left unmatched: 10. Germline CDR1 and CDR2: SEHNR and FQNEAQ (reference sequence). This CDR3 region has 17 residues. DNA of the CDR3: TGTGCCAGCAGCTTTCTCAACCCGGACAGGGCCAATCAGCCCCAGCATTTT. As protein: CASSFLNPDRANQPQHF.

This chain uses TRBV3-1 with TRBJ1-6; 10 nucleotides line up with TRBD1. This CDR3 contains 14 residues. V was pared by 4 bases and J by 8 bases, with 2 bases of the junction left unmatched. Per the germline V gene, CDR1 is LGHDT and CDR2 is YNNKEL (reference sequence). The CDR3: CASSLGTGDSPLHF. DNA of the CDR3: TGTGCCAGCAGCCTGGGGACAGGGGATTCACCCCTCCACTTT.

The rearrangement joins TRBV28 to TRBJ2-1, with D perhaps matching TRBD2 (6 bases). CDR1 and CDR2 from the germline V gene are MDHEN and SYDVKM. The CDR3 is 13 residues long. The ends were cut back, 3 bases at V and 5 bases at J, with 8 bases in the middle. CDR3 in amino acids: CASSFGLNNEQFF. In nucleotides, the CDR3 is TGTGCCAGCAGTTTTGGACTAAACAATGAGCAGTTCTTC.

This chain links TRBV4-1 with TRBJ2-5; the D gene is possibly TRBD2 (6 bases). Germline V gene data show CDR1 as MGHRA and CDR2 as YSYEKL. Trimming stripped 1 base from V and 6 bases from J, with 12 bases between. There are 14 residues in the CDR3. CDR3 coding DNA: TGCGCCAGCAGCCAAGTCGGGGGATGGCAGACCCAGTACTTC. Residues: CASSQVGGWQTQYF.